Presented here are 29 T cell receptor beta chains from one specimen sequenced in a study of T cell responses to AZD1222 COVID-19 vaccine. TCRdb's copy holds only in-frame clones and misses some; the assay was immunoSEQ multiplex PCR. The repertoire holds some 110,000 clones, with about 86% as singletons. Sequencing was performed on peripheral blood, taken 28 days after the second AZD1222 dose. These receptors originate from an adult who received the AZD1222 COVID-19 vaccine.

V is TRBV5-1 and J is TRBJ2-3; 12 bases are a match to TRBD2. V shed 3 bases, J shed 2 bases, and the junction held 7 bases outside the gene matches. The CDR3 totals 17 residues. Germline CDR1 SGHRS, CDR2 YFSETQ. The CDR3 DNA reads as TGCGCCAGCAGCTCGACGGCTAGCGGGGGGGTCACAGATACGCAGTATTTT. Encoded protein: CASSSTASGGVTDTQYF.

This clone appeared a single time. This chain joins TRBV9 and TRBJ2-7; D is perhaps TRBD1 (6 bases). The CDR3 runs to 15 residues. Trimming took 1 base from V and 2 from J, leaving 13 bases between them. Per the germline V gene, CDR1 is SGDLS and CDR2 is YYNGEE. CDR3 protein: CASSVTGKGTYEQYF. The CDR3 coding sequence is TGTGCCAGCAGCGTAACAGGGAAGGGTACCTACGAGCAGTACTTC.

The chain couples TRBV19 to TRBJ1-4; D remains unclear. From germline, CDR1 is LNHDA and CDR2 SQIVND (reference sequence). V lost 7 bases and J 5 bases, leaving 14 bases between the germline ends. The CDR3 runs to 14 residues. This CDR3 reads CASKSDQLNEKLFF. CDR3 sequence (DNA): TGTGCCAGTAAATCCGATCAGTTGAATGAAAAACTGTTTTTT.

The chain links TRBV18 to TRBJ2-1; 11 nucleotides align to TRBD2. This CDR3 is built from 21 residues. CDR1 and CDR2 from the germline V gene are KGHSH and LQKENI. V lost 3 bases to trimming and J lost 4 bases; unmatched junction nucleotides: 20. The CDR3 protein is CASSPGRKRVSGRAGYNEQFF. Written as DNA, the CDR3 is TGTGCCAGCTCACCGGGACGGAAACGGGTTAGCGGGAGGGCCGGGTACAATGAGCAGTTCTTC. The full variable domain, completed using reference TRBV18 and TRBJ2-1, is NAGVMQNPRHLVRRRGQEARLRCSPMKGHSHVYWYRQLPEEGLKFMVYLQKENIIDESGMPKERFSAEFPKEGPSILRIQQVVRGDSAAYFCASSPGRKRVSGRAGYNEQFFGPGTRLTVL.

The V and J genes are TRBV9 and TRBJ2-1; 8 nucleotides line up with TRBD2. J lost 3 bases, V lost 8 bases, and 7 bases had no gene match. The CDR3 extends over 14 amino acids. Germline assignment: CDR1 SGDLS and CDR2 YYNGEE. The CDR3 spells CASGREAFYNEQFF. The CDR3 region has the DNA TGTGCCAGTGGGCGGGAGGCTTTCTACAATGAGCAGTTCTTC. The entire variable domain, with the rest obtained from reference TRBV9 and TRBJ2-1, is as follows: DSGVTQTPKHLITATGQRVTLRCSPRSGDLSVYWYQQSLDQGLQFLIQYYNGEERAKGNILERFSAQQFPDLHSELNLSSLELGDSALYFCASGREAFYNEQFFGPGTRLTVL.

The CDR3 spells CASSLGQQYGYTF. CDR3 nucleotides: TGTGCCAGCAGCTTAGGACAGCAATATGGCTACACCTTC. The V call is TRBV7-9, the J call TRBJ1-2, with D possibly matching TRBD1 (5 bases). The V gene's germline CDR1 is SEHNR and CDR2 FQNEAQ (reference sequence). The CDR3 loop spans 13 amino acids. Trimming left V 1 base short and J 5 bases short, with 8 bases between.

This clone has at least ten counts. This chain connects TRBV6-4 to TRBJ2-2, with D possibly being TRBD2 (6 bases). CDR1 is MRHNA and CDR2 is SNTAGT in the germline V gene. The CDR3 totals 14 residues. Trimming took off 3 bases at V and 7 bases at J, with 12 bases between the two ends. Here the CDR3 DNA reads TGTGCCAGCAGTGATGGTAGCGGTGGCGGGGAGCTGTTTTTT. Protein sequence: CASSDGSGGGELFF.

The V gene is TRBV5-1, the J gene TRBJ2-1, with 8 bases aligning to TRBD1. The CDR3 is made up of 15 amino acids. Germline CDR1 reads SGHRS; CDR2 reads YFSETQ. Losses at the gene ends were 1 base for V and 9 bases for J; bases not matched to a gene: 9. The chain's CDR3 is CASSLYGQGTGEQFF. As DNA, the CDR3 is TGCGCCAGCAGCTTGTACGGACAGGGCACAGGTGAGCAGTTCTTC. The full variable domain, its missing parts supplied by reference TRBV5-1 and TRBJ2-1, is KAGVTQTPRYLIKTRGQQVTLSCSPISGHRSVSWYQQTPGQGLQFLFEYFSETQRNKGNFPGRFSGRQFSNSRSEMNVSTLELGDSALYLCASSLYGQGTGEQFFGPGTRLTVL.

The CDR3 DNA reads TGTGCCAGCGGCTTAAGGGCTGGTTCACCCCTCCACTTT. It specifies CASGLRAGSPLHF. V is TRBV6-4 and J is TRBJ1-6; D unresolved. Germline CDR1 and CDR2: MRHNA and SNTAGT. V was clipped by 8 bases and J by 9 bases, with 14 bases between them. The CDR3 totals 13 residues.

V is TRBV24-1 and J is TRBJ2-3, with 11 bases identical to TRBD1. The CDR3 sequence is 16 residues long. Germline V CDR1 and CDR2: KGHDR, SFDVKD. J lost 4 bases, V lost 4 bases, and 6 bases had no gene match. The CDR3 region has the DNA TGTGCCACCAGTGACGACGGACAGGGGGCCCCAGATACGCAGTATTTT. It translates to CATSDDGQGAPDTQYF.

The chain couples TRBV19 to TRBJ1-1; maybe TRBD1 (5 bases). V dropped 2 bases and J dropped 5 bases, with 12 bases sitting between them. The CDR3 contains 14 residues. Germline CDR1 reads LNHDA; CDR2 reads SQIVND (reference sequence). DNA for the CDR3: TGTGCCAGTAGTATACAACCAGGGAGGACTGAAGCTTTCTTT. This gives the protein CASSIQPGRTEAFF.

The V gene is TRBV19, the J gene TRBJ2-3, with 7 bases fitting TRBD1. The germline V gene encodes CDR1 LNHDA and CDR2 SQIVND (reference sequence). V gave up 5 bases and J gave up 2 bases; unmatched junction bases: 4. This CDR3 is 14 amino acids long. The CDR3 nucleotides are TGTGCCAGTAGTTGGGACAGCACCACAGATACGCAGTATTTT. Its protein product is CASSWDSTTDTQYF. The whole variable domain, filled in from reference TRBV19 and TRBJ2-3, reads DGGITQSPKYLFRKEGQNVTLSCEQNLNHDAMYWYRQDPGQGLRLIYYSQIVNDFQKGDIAEGYSVSREKKESFPLTVTSAQKNPTAFYLCASSWDSTTDTQYFGPGTRLTVL.

The rearrangement joins TRBV6-5 to TRBJ2-1, with D tentatively TRBD2 (6 bases). V was clipped by 6 bases and J by 4 bases, with 13 bases between them. The CDR3 runs to 14 residues. Germline values: CDR1 MNHEY, CDR2 SVGAGI. The CDR3 spells CASRPGGVYNEQFF. The CDR3 DNA reads as TGTGCCAGCAGGCCCGGCGGGGTATACAATGAGCAGTTCTTC.

This rearrangement joins TRBV14 to TRBJ1-3, with D possibly matching TRBD1 (6 bases). In germline, CDR1 is SGHDN, CDR2 FVKESK. V was shortened by 3 bases and J by 2 bases, with 14 bases between the two germline ends. This CDR3 region has 16 residues. DNA for the CDR3: TGTGCCAGCAGCCACAGACAGGACACCGCTGGAAACACCATATATTTT. Its translation: CASSHRQDTAGNTIYF.

The gene calls are TRBV10-3 and TRBJ2-2; 8 nucleotides match TRBD2. Trimming at V came to 4 bases and at J to 5 bases, leaving 9 bases not matched to a gene. The CDR3 sequence is 16 residues long. From germline, CDR1 is ENHRY and CDR2 SYGVKD. CDR3 region: CAISGKAGVVTGELFF. The CDR3 nucleotides are TGTGCCATCAGTGGAAAAGCGGGAGTGGTAACCGGGGAGCTGTTTTTT.

This rearrangement joins TRBV19 to TRBJ1-5, with D possibly TRBD1 on 5 matching bases. Trimming left V 6 bases short and J 5 bases short, with 11 bases between. This CDR3 comprises 13 residues. In germline, CDR1 is LNHDA, CDR2 SQIVND (reference sequence). Here the CDR3 reads CASSRDPDQPQHF. DNA of the CDR3: TGTGCCAGTAGCCGGGACCCTGATCAGCCCCAGCATTTT.

The chain is built from TRBV9 and TRBJ1-3; 8 bases align to TRBD1. V shed 2 bases, J shed 3 bases, and the junction held 1 base outside the gene matches. CDR3 length: 14 residues. Germline CDR1 is SGDLS and CDR2 is YYNGEE. In nucleotides, the CDR3 is TGTGCCAGCAGCGTGGGACAGGATGGAAACACCATATATTTT. It codes for CASSVGQDGNTIYF. Drawing the rest from reference TRBV9 and TRBJ1-3, the complete variable domain is DSGVTQTPKHLITATGQRVTLRCSPRSGDLSVYWYQQSLDQGLQFLIQYYNGEERAKGNILERFSAQQFPDLHSELNLSSLELGDSALYFCASSVGQDGNTIYFGEGSWLTVV.

The gene calls are TRBV5-6 and TRBJ1-2, with D uncertain. V was clipped by 0 bases and J by 2 bases, with 5 bases between them. The CDR3 spans 13 residues. Germline values: CDR1 SGHDT, CDR2 YYEEEE. The CDR3 coding sequence is TGTGCCAGCAGCTTGGGTCGGAACTATGGCTACACCTTC. Translation gives CASSLGRNYGYTF.

The chain uses TRBV6-2 or TRBV6-3 and TRBJ2-5; D perhaps matches TRBD2 (5 bases). The CDR3 is 15 residues long. Per germline, CDR1 MNHEY and CDR2 SVGEGT. The ends were cut back, 2 bases at V and 4 bases at J, with 14 bases in the middle. Here the CDR3 DNA reads TGTGCCAGCAGTTACGAGGTCGCAGGAGGAGAGACCCAGTACTTC. This encodes CASSYEVAGGETQYF.

This chain uses TRBV21-1 with TRBJ1-6; no check of the table's D call, TRBD1, against the DNA was made. TRBV21-1 is a recognized pseudogene. The CDR3 consists of 21 residues. The CDR3 reads CASRTTQDLTGGASYNSPLHF. The CDR3 coding sequence is TGTGCCAGCAGGACTACCCAGGACCTTACAGGGGGCGCGTCCTATAATTCACCCCTCCACTTT.

This chain connects TRBV4-3 to TRBJ2-3, with 7 bases that match TRBD2. CDR3 length equals 17 residues. Trimming cost V 1 base and J 2 bases; bases outside gene matches: 9. Per germline, CDR1 LGHNA and CDR2 YSLEER. CDR3 in amino acids: CASSQVVPSGDTDTQYF. The CDR3 DNA sequence: TGCGCCAGCAGCCAAGTTGTCCCGAGCGGGGACACAGATACGCAGTATTTT.

This sequence joins TRBV29-1 and TRBJ1-1, with D perhaps matching TRBD1 (5 bases). Trimming took off 7 bases at V and 3 bases at J, with 15 bases between the two ends. The germline gives CDR1 SQVTM, CDR2 ANQGSEA. The CDR3 runs 13 residues. The CDR3 protein is CSAARAHDTEAFF. DNA for the CDR3: TGCAGCGCCGCCAGGGCACATGACACTGAAGCTTTCTTT.

The chain employs TRBV29-1 and TRBJ1-2; no clear D gene. From germline, CDR1 is SQVTM and CDR2 ANQGSEA. The CDR3 extends over 11 amino acids. This chain's CDR3 is CKAGDHYGYTF. The CDR3 DNA is TGCAAGGCTGGGGATCACTATGGCTACACCTTC.

The rearrangement joins TRBV19 to TRBJ2-5; 7 bases are a match to TRBD1. In germline, CDR1 is LNHDA, CDR2 SQIVND (reference sequence). Trimming removed 5 bases from V and 2 bases from J; junction bases left unmatched: 2. This CDR3 region has 13 residues. The chain's CDR3 is CASSVTGQETQYF. For the CDR3, the DNA is TGTGCCAGTAGTGTGACAGGGCAAGAGACCCAGTACTTC.

This clone was recorded once. The genes are TRBV7-9 and TRBJ1-5, with TRBD1 matching 7 bases. From germline, CDR1 is SEHNR and CDR2 FQNEAQ (reference sequence). Losses at the gene ends were 4 bases for V and 4 bases for J; bases not matched to a gene: 4. The CDR3 covers 14 residues. The CDR3 protein is CASSSQGGNQPQHF. The CDR3 nucleotides read TGTGCCAGCAGCTCCCAGGGGGGAAATCAGCCCCAGCATTTT.

The chain uses TRBV11-2 and TRBJ2-1; possible D gene TRBD1, 6 bases. The CDR3 length is 15 residues. In germline, CDR1 is SGHAT, CDR2 FQNNGV. Trimming took off 3 bases at V and 9 bases at J, with 18 bases between the two ends. CDR3 sequence: CASSFTRGAGAEQFF. The CDR3 bases are TGTGCCAGCAGCTTTACCAGGGGCGCAGGCGCTGAGCAGTTCTTC.

V gene TRBV7-9 combines with J gene TRBJ1-2; 7 bases are shared with TRBD1. Germline trimming cut 0 bases from V and 6 bases from J; bases unmatched to any gene: 7. The germline CDR1 and CDR2 sequences are SEHNR and FQNEAQ (reference sequence). The CDR3 length is 15 residues. The CDR3 DNA reads TGTGCCAGCAGCTTAGCGGGCAGGGGGATGGATGGCTACACCTTC. Protein product: CASSLAGRGMDGYTF.

About this clone: The sample carries other DNA sequences with the same CDR3. The genes are TRBV5-1 and TRBJ1-2; TRBD1 is a possible D gene (5 bases). From germline, CDR1 is SGHRS and CDR2 YFSETQ. The V end lost 0 bases, the J end lost 5 bases, and 8 bases lay between the germline ends. The CDR3 loop spans 13 amino acids. The CDR3 region has the DNA TGCGCCAGCAGCTTGGGACAGAATTATGGCTACACCTTC. The encoded protein is CASSLGQNYGYTF.

This chain joins TRBV12-3 or TRBV12-4 and TRBJ2-2, with D hard to call. CDR3 length: 12 residues. Trimming left V 2 bases short and J 8 bases short, with 6 bases between. DNA of the CDR3: TGTGCCAGCAGTTTATTGGGTGGGGAGCTGTTTTTT. It yields the protein CASSLLGGELFF.